What follows is one T cell receptor beta chain and its context. The antigen is undetermined. The germline CDR1 and CDR2 sequences are LNHDA and SQIVND (reference sequence). V shed 5 bases and J shed 3 bases, with 14 bases lying between them. CDR3 length: 14 amino acids. This record comes from a study of T cell responses to AZD1222 COVID-19 vaccine. Whole-study findings and limits: Donors were mostly white British, more females; clonal diversity possibly underestimated. Nearly half of spike-specific TCRs reportedly target unmutated variant regions. All repertoire sampling was performed exclusively after the peak T cell response. Researchers report vaccine-associated CD4 TCRs spanning spike, with dominance at 160-218 and 743-854.

The assay was immunoSEQ multiplex PCR, and TCRdb's table has in-frame clones only and misses some. The sample holds about 120,000 clones, less than 90% seen once. The gene calls are TRBV19 and TRBJ2-7; perhaps TRBD1 as D (5 bases). The sample consisted of peripheral blood, taken on day 0 of AZD1222 vaccination. The sequence was collected from an adult in good health. The CDR3 DNA is TGTGCCAGTAGTTCGACAGTGACCAACTACGAGCAGTACTTC. It encodes CASSSTVTNYEQYF.